This T cell receptor beta chain was captured by sequencing in a study of T-cell memory formation after mild COVID-19. The CDR3 consists of 15 residues. Germline V gene sequence: CDR1 ENHRY, CDR2 SYGVKD. V was clipped by 2 bases and J by 7 bases; unmatched bases: 6. Via MiXCR, TCRdb re-called the 5' RACE reads, giving one row per CDR3 protein. The data hold 100,000 to 150,000 distinct CDR3 sequences, with about 6.5% observed a single time. Ten or more counts support this clonotype. The specimen sequenced was PBMCs or a T cell subset sorted from them (not recorded which). The V gene is TRBV10-3, the J gene TRBJ2-1; TRBD2 aligns across 9 bases. The clonotype was recovered from an adult woman who had mild COVID-19 (a few samples of this study predate the infection). Cell type and time point are not known. The CDR3 spells CAISEEGLALNEQFF. CDR3 bases: TGTGCCATCAGTGAGGAGGGACTAGCCTTAAATGAGCAGTTCTTC.